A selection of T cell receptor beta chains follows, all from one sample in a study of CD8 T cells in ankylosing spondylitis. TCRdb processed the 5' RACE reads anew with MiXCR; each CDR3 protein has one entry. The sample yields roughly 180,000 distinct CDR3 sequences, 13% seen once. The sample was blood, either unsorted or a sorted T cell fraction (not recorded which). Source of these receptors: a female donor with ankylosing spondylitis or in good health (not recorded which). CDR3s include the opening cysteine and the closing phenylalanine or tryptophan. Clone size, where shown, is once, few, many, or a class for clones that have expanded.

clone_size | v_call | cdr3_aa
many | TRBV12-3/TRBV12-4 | CASRTSVSGNTIYF
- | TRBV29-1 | CSAGGTQYGYTF
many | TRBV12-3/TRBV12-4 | CASSLSYNRGREDTQYF
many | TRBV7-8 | CASSLVGQGVSEAFF
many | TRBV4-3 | CASSRDRGWNEQFF
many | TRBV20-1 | CSARVSRSSYNEQFF
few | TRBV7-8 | CASSLDLYRGSGTYEQYF
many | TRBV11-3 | CASSLRQETQYF
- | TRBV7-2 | CASSARLAGGPANEQFF
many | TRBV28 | CASSFYGELFF
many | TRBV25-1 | CASIGASGNNEQFF
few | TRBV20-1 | CSARWEGGYGYTF
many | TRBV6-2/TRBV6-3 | CASSYYRGSNSYEQYF
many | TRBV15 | CATSRDPGTGNTIYF
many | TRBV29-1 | CSVDPHSGGGMKETQYF
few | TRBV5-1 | CASSSHGGQGSSYNEQFF
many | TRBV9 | CASSVDLGNEQFF
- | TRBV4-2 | CASRGGRLVGELFF
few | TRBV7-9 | CASSFRQGASYNEQFF
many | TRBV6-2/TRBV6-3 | CASSATVTYEQYF
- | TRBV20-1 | CSARDRDNSPLHF
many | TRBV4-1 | CASSQDQIVSFSYEQYF
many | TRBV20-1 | CSASLLAGANEQYF
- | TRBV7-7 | CASSRGLAGDRETQYF
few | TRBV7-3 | CASSPGTSPINEQFF
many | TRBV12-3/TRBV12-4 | CASSLGRSEQYF
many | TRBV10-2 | CASSELGGTGNEQYF
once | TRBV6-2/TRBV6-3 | CASSSRTGALSGSEAFF
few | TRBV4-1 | CASSQNSGTRVNEQFF
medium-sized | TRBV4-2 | CASSEATGNTIYF
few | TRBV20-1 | CSAGRRRGLAGGSSTDTQYF
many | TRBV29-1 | CSVARQSSYEQYF
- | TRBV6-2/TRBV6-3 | CASSIVPHLTGELFF
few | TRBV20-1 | CSASRPPGLYEQYF
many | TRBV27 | CASSTNLGGGNQPQHF
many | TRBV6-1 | CASSRAVDGYTF
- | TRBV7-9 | CASSITFYEQYF
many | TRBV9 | CASSNAGTGGTDTQYF
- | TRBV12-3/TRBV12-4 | CASSPLTSAGETQYF
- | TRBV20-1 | CSATLQGVGNQPQHF
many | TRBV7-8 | CASNPGQGNNEQFF
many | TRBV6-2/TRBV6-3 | CASSPGTIEQFF
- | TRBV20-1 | CSASRLSGENTEAFF
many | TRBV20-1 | CSADTNYGYTF
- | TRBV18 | CASSPPLSGNTDTQYF
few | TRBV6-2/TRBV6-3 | CASSSINLGQGGSPPHPFF
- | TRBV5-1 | CASSWGQDNSPLHF
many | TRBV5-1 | CASSLEFNGEKLFF
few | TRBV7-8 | CASVTVRDSPLHF
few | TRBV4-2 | CASSQDLTVNSPLHF
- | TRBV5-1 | CASQLGGGASSYEQYF
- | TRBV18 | CASSPVQETQYF
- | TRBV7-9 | CASITSGGQSSYEQYF
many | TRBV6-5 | CASSYFGLPGNTIYF